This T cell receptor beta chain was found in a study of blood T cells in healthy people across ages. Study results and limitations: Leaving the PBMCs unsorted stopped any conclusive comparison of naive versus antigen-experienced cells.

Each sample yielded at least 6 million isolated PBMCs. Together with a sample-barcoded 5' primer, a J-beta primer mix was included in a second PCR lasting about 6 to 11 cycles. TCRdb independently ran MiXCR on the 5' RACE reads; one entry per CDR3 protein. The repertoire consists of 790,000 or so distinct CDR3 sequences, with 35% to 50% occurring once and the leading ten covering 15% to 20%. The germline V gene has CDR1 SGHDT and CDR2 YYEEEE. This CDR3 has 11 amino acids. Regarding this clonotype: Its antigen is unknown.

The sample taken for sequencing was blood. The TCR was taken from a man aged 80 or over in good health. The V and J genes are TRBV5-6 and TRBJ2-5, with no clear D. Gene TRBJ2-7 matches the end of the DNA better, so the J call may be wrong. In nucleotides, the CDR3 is TGTGCCAGCAGTTCCCTACGCGAGCAGTACTTC. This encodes CASSSLREQYF.